A single sample gave rise to the 5 T cell receptor beta chains below, sequenced in a study of shared clonotypes between healthy human individuals. Produced via immunoSEQ multiplex PCR; TCRdb's table is partial and in-frame only. This sample has about 1 million clones, with around 76% found just once. The sequencing input was memory CD4+ T cells sorted from blood. The subset was: CD45RA-negative fraction. These receptor sequences come from a man in his late teens or twenties in good health.

Comments on this clone: A single base separates this from a much larger clone, so it may be a read error. The chain joins TRBV7-2 to TRBJ2-2, with D possibly TRBD2 on 5 matching bases. Germline loops: CDR1 SGHTA, CDR2 FQGNSA. Trimming took 5 bases from V and 4 from J, leaving 8 bases between them. The CDR3 has 13 amino acids. The CDR3 DNA sequence: TGTGCCAGCAGCCCCCGGGGCACCGGGGAGCTGTTTTTT. This encodes CASSPRGTGELFF.

The J gene is TRBJ2-3, the V gene TRBV9; TRBD2 might be the D (5 bases). From germline, CDR1 is SGDLS and CDR2 YYNGEE. This CDR3 contains 14 residues. V lost 2 bases to trimming and J lost 4 bases, with 11 bases between them. CDR3 DNA: TGTGCCAGCAGCGTGCGGGTTAAACCAGATACGCAGTATTTT. It is translated as CASSVRVKPDTQYF.

A few counts support this clone. This rearrangement joins TRBV27 to TRBJ1-2; TRBD1 is a possible D gene (5 bases). V was cut by 0 bases and J by 1 base, with 15 bases left in between. Germline CDR1 and CDR2: MNHEY and SMNVEV (reference sequence). CDR3 size: 17 residues. The CDR3 is CASSLSGTGQGNYGYTF. The CDR3, as DNA: TGTGCCAGCAGTTTATCGGGGACGGGGCAAGGTAACTATGGCTACACCTTC.

This clone appeared a few times. At the DNA level, this CDR3 is encoded by other sequences in the same sample as well. The chain links TRBV19 to TRBJ2-3, with 11 bases lining up with TRBD2. CDR3 length: 15 residues. V gave up 3 bases and J gave up 6 bases; unmatched junction bases: 5. Germline loops: CDR1 LNHDA, CDR2 SQIVND (reference sequence). CDR3 sequence: CASSILAGGRDTQYF. In DNA, the CDR3 is TGTGCCAGTAGTATCCTAGCGGGGGGCAGGGATACGCAGTATTTT.

This chain uses TRBV18 with TRBJ2-6, with 9 bases aligning to TRBD1. This CDR3 region has 18 residues. V dropped 2 bases and J dropped 2; count of bases not matched to a gene: 7. Germline loops: CDR1 KGHSH, CDR2 LQKENI. CDR3 sequence: CASSPKQGAKTGANVLTF. CDR3 coding DNA: TGTGCCAGCTCACCAAAACAGGGGGCGAAAACTGGGGCCAACGTCCTGACTTTC.